The rows below give T cell receptor beta chains drawn from one sample of a study of T-cell reconstitution after alpha-beta-depleted transplantation in children. TCRdb independently ran MiXCR on the PCR reads; one entry per CDR3 protein. The sample contains approximately 290,000 distinct CDR3 sequences, 9.5% to 13% of which appear only once. This sample comprised peripheral blood, obtained 180 days after TCRalphabeta/CD19-depleted stem cell transplant. The receptor set was obtained from a male patient aged 2-15 years who had a stem cell transplant for chronic granulomatous disease, so the T cells may come from the graft donor. The CDR3 runs from the conserved cysteine through the conserved F or W. Fields, in order: V gene, J gene, CDR3 protein.

v_call: TRBV4-3
j_call: TRBJ2-7
cdr3_aa: CASSQEIFYEQYF

v_call: TRBV20-1
j_call: TRBJ2-5
cdr3_aa: CSARDPGQGEETQYF

v_call: TRBV30
j_call: TRBJ2-4
cdr3_aa: CAWSGTGNIQYF

v_call: TRBV10-3
j_call: TRBJ2-3
cdr3_aa: CAIRIARTGDTQYF

v_call: TRBV10-3
j_call: TRBJ1-5
cdr3_aa: CAISESVSGGNQPQHF

v_call: TRBV6-5
j_call: TRBJ1-6
cdr3_aa: CASSYPGGQVNSPLHF

v_call: TRBV12-3/TRBV12-4
j_call: TRBJ2-3
cdr3_aa: CASRGGPVSTDTQYF

v_call: TRBV5-1
j_call: TRBJ1-1
cdr3_aa: CASSLESHTEAFF

v_call: TRBV18
j_call: TRBJ2-6
cdr3_aa: CASSPETGANVLTF

v_call: TRBV20-1
j_call: TRBJ2-3
cdr3_aa: CSARDGASGSSTDTQYF

v_call: TRBV15
j_call: TRBJ2-3
cdr3_aa: CATSRAGGGTDTQYF

v_call: TRBV28
j_call: TRBJ1-1
cdr3_aa: CASSLFGEEYTEAFF

v_call: TRBV19
j_call: TRBJ2-1
cdr3_aa: CASSTGTGTNEQFF

v_call: TRBV14
j_call: TRBJ1-6
cdr3_aa: CASSQIITSPLHF

v_call: TRBV4-1
j_call: TRBJ1-6
cdr3_aa: CASSQAPDRAENSPLHF

v_call: TRBV7-8
j_call: TRBJ2-7
cdr3_aa: CASSMGQDYEQYF

v_call: TRBV18
j_call: TRBJ2-3
cdr3_aa: CASSQSGTDTQYF

v_call: TRBV4-3
j_call: TRBJ2-1
cdr3_aa: CASSLNTPGNNEQFF

v_call: TRBV28
j_call: TRBJ2-7
cdr3_aa: CASKESSYEQYF

v_call: TRBV2
j_call: TRBJ1-1
cdr3_aa: CASSGPGTGVFSPNTEAFF

v_call: TRBV20-1
j_call: TRBJ2-5
cdr3_aa: CSASGSGGLETQYF

v_call: TRBV10-3
j_call: TRBJ1-2
cdr3_aa: CAISENWAGPPNYGYTF

v_call: TRBV7-9
j_call: TRBJ2-5
cdr3_aa: CASSLALAEQETQYF

v_call: TRBV7-2
j_call: TRBJ2-5
cdr3_aa: CASSSWTSGTQYF

v_call: TRBV15
j_call: TRBJ2-3
cdr3_aa: CATSRAGFTDTQYF

v_call: TRBV30
j_call: TRBJ1-5
cdr3_aa: CAWSVQRTGPPYSNQPQHF

v_call: TRBV7-3
j_call: TRBJ2-1
cdr3_aa: CASSFEGAPYNEQFF

v_call: TRBV20-1
j_call: TRBJ1-5
cdr3_aa: CSARTENQPQHF

v_call: TRBV7-2
j_call: TRBJ2-5
cdr3_aa: CASSPPGTSGRGTTETQYF

v_call: TRBV18
j_call: TRBJ2-7
cdr3_aa: CASSPTGQGLYEQYF

v_call: TRBV7-2
j_call: TRBJ2-7
cdr3_aa: CASSLVAGYEQYF

v_call: TRBV7-2
j_call: TRBJ2-6
cdr3_aa: CASSFYGGNGANVLTF

v_call: TRBV7-3
j_call: TRBJ2-1
cdr3_aa: CASSLKQGGDSYNEQFF

v_call: TRBV5-1
j_call: TRBJ1-6
cdr3_aa: CASSLNRGNSPLHF

v_call: TRBV20-1
j_call: TRBJ1-1
cdr3_aa: CSAIPVGRGTEAFF

v_call: TRBV24-1
j_call: TRBJ1-5
cdr3_aa: CATSDPRQGDQPQHF

v_call: TRBV7-2
j_call: TRBJ2-7
cdr3_aa: CASSLAPGSTYEQYF

v_call: TRBV4-3
j_call: TRBJ2-3
cdr3_aa: CASSQARDTGTRTDTQYF

v_call: TRBV20-1
j_call: TRBJ2-1
cdr3_aa: CSAARSYNEQFF

v_call: TRBV6-1
j_call: TRBJ2-5
cdr3_aa: CASKMGLDTTQETQYF

v_call: TRBV6-1
j_call: TRBJ2-1
cdr3_aa: CASSPTPTSVNEQFF

v_call: TRBV5-1
j_call: TRBJ2-1
cdr3_aa: CASSLSAGDNEQFF

v_call: TRBV12-3/TRBV12-4
j_call: TRBJ2-7
cdr3_aa: CASSLTGHEQYF

v_call: TRBV20-1
j_call: TRBJ2-7
cdr3_aa: CSATPGQGGQYF

v_call: TRBV6-5
j_call: TRBJ1-6
cdr3_aa: CASSKNNSPLHF

v_call: TRBV9
j_call: TRBJ2-1
cdr3_aa: CASSPSTGSYNEQFF

v_call: TRBV7-2
j_call: TRBJ2-3
cdr3_aa: CASSFENTQYF

v_call: TRBV5-4
j_call: TRBJ2-7
cdr3_aa: CASSLDRGRTYEQYF

v_call: TRBV3-1
j_call: TRBJ2-7
cdr3_aa: CASSRGLAGGSYEQYF

v_call: TRBV29-1
j_call: TRBJ1-5
cdr3_aa: CSVEDGPGQPQHF

v_call: TRBV4-2
j_call: TRBJ2-1
cdr3_aa: CASSQTLGGAHNEQFF

v_call: TRBV6-4
j_call: TRBJ2-1
cdr3_aa: CASSVPTSGVNPNTYNEQFF

v_call: TRBV3-1
j_call: TRBJ2-1
cdr3_aa: CASSSTPGSSYNEQFF

v_call: TRBV12-3/TRBV12-4
j_call: TRBJ2-2
cdr3_aa: CASSWTGGRELFF

v_call: TRBV7-2
j_call: TRBJ1-6
cdr3_aa: CASSLSGGNSPLHF

v_call: TRBV27
j_call: TRBJ1-1
cdr3_aa: CASSPYRDRGTEAFF

v_call: TRBV24-1
j_call: TRBJ2-3
cdr3_aa: CATSKQGRRGPDTQYF

v_call: TRBV4-2
j_call: TRBJ2-1
cdr3_aa: CAIGPGANPLLSYNEQFF

v_call: TRBV6-5
j_call: TRBJ2-6
cdr3_aa: CASSRDTALGGGANVLTF

v_call: TRBV12-3/TRBV12-4
j_call: TRBJ2-1
cdr3_aa: CASSGRVKGEQFF